These 22 T cell receptor beta chains were sequenced from one sample in a study of T cell responses to AZD1222 COVID-19 vaccine. Assay: immunoSEQ multiplex PCR; the TCRdb copy retains only in-frame clones and omits some. The table includes about 140,000 clones, roughly 92% detected once. Sequencing was performed on peripheral blood, taken 28 days after the second AZD1222 dose. These receptors all stem from an adult who received the AZD1222 COVID-19 vaccine.

The chain combines TRBV28 with TRBJ1-1; TRBD1 is a possible D gene (6 bases). Germline V gene sequence: CDR1 MDHEN, CDR2 SYDVKM. V shed 10 bases and J shed 7 bases, with 19 bases lying between them. This CDR3 spans 13 amino acids. The CDR3 DNA reads TGTGCCATACTCTCTAGGGGGGGCAATGAAGCTTTCTTT. Residues: CAILSRGGNEAFF.

The rearrangement joins TRBV5-5 to TRBJ2-6, with no clear D. The CDR3 length is 15 residues. V was shortened by 0 bases and J by 0 bases, with 4 bases between the two germline ends. In germline, CDR1 is SGHKS, CDR2 YYEKEE (reference sequence). Here the CDR3 DNA reads TGTGCCAGCAGCTTGGGCGGCTCTGGGGCCAACGTCCTGACTTTC. It codes for CASSLGGSGANVLTF. The full variable domain, its missing parts supplied by reference TRBV5-5 and TRBJ2-6, is DAGVTQSPTHLIKTRGQQVTLRCSPISGHKSVSWYQQVLGQGPQFIFQYYEKEERGRGNFPDRFSARQFPNYSSELNVNALLLGDSALYLCASSLGGSGANVLTFGAGSRLTVL.

This chain uses TRBV7-6 with TRBJ1-2; 9 bases fit TRBD1. The junction had 6 bases not matched to a gene; V was cut back by 3 bases and J by 4 bases. This CDR3 region has 15 residues. In germline, CDR1 is SGHVS, CDR2 FNYEAQ. CDR3 amino acids: CASSLGTGIGYGYTF. The CDR3 bases are TGTGCCAGCAGCTTGGGGACAGGGATTGGCTATGGCTACACCTTC.

The chain joins TRBV28 to TRBJ1-5, with D perhaps matching TRBD1 (6 bases). Germline CDR1 and CDR2: MDHEN and SYDVKM. The V end was cut by 4 bases, the J end by 6 bases, with 16 bases between. CDR3 size: 15 residues. CDR3 in DNA: TGTGCCAGCAGTTCCGTACAGGGAAGTCGTCAGCCCCAGCATTTT. Its protein is CASSSVQGSRQPQHF.

The chain has TRBV5-5 and TRBJ1-1; no clear D. Germline V lookup: CDR1 SGHKS, CDR2 YYEKEE (reference sequence). V lost 0 bases and J 5 bases, leaving 5 bases between the germline ends. The CDR3 is 12 amino acids. CDR3 coding DNA: TGTGCCAGCAGCTTGGGCTTAACTGAAGCTTTCTTT. This codes for CASSLGLTEAFF.

The J gene is TRBJ2-1, the V gene TRBV6-2 or TRBV6-3, with D possibly matching TRBD2 (6 bases). CDR3 length: 13 amino acids. Germline assignment: CDR1 MNHEY and CDR2 SVGEGT. V was shortened by 6 bases and J by 9 bases, with 15 bases between the two germline ends. CDR3 residues: CASSHHRGLEQFF. Here the CDR3 DNA reads TGTGCCAGCAGCCACCACCGGGGACTTGAGCAGTTCTTC.

This chain links TRBV5-6 with TRBJ2-1; no clear D. Germline CDR1 SGHDT, CDR2 YYEEEE. This CDR3 is 14 amino acids long. The ends were cut back, 5 bases at V and 3 bases at J, with 12 bases in the middle. The CDR3 protein is CASRRGQYYNEQFF. DNA of the CDR3: TGTGCCAGCAGAAGAGGCCAGTACTACAATGAGCAGTTCTTC.

The chain is built from TRBV11-3 and TRBJ1-4; TRBD1 agrees at 7 bases. The trim removed 2 bases at V and 3 bases at J, leaving 3 bases unmatched. The CDR3 is made up of 15 amino acids. Per germline, CDR1 SGHNT and CDR2 YENEEA. This chain's CDR3 is CASSLTGASNEKLFF. The CDR3 nucleotides read TGTGCCAGCAGCTTAACAGGGGCTTCTAATGAAAAACTGTTTTTT.

V gene TRBV28 combines with J gene TRBJ2-4; TRBD1 matches at 8 bases. CDR3 length: 17 residues. Germline V gives CDR1 MDHEN, CDR2 SYDVKM. V gave up 8 bases and J gave up 1 base; unmatched junction bases: 13. The CDR3 DNA reads as TGTGCCAGCGGAGGCAGGACAGGGAACATGGCCAAAAACATTCAGTACTTC. Protein sequence: CASGGRTGNMAKNIQYF.

This chain connects TRBV18 to TRBJ1-5, with TRBD1 identical over 8 bases. Germline loops: CDR1 KGHSH, CDR2 LQKENI. V lost 4 bases to trimming and J lost 7 bases; unmatched junction nucleotides: 9. The CDR3 sequence is 15 residues long. CDR3 sequence reads: CASSHTDRASQPQHF. For the CDR3, the DNA is TGTGCCAGCTCACATACGGACAGGGCCTCCCAGCCCCAGCATTTT.

The rearrangement links TRBV4-1 to TRBJ2-1; 7 bases are shared with TRBD2. CDR1 is MGHRA, CDR2 YSYEKL, per germline. The CDR3 spans 17 residues. V lost 2 bases, J lost 7 bases, and 14 bases stayed unmatched. The CDR3 DNA follows: TGCGCCAGCAGCCAACGGGGCCCGCGGGAGCTAGTGAATGAGCAGTTCTTC. Amino acid sequence: CASSQRGPRELVNEQFF.

The chain has TRBV4-2 and TRBJ2-1, with TRBD2 matching over 10 bases. Germline CDR1 reads LGHNA; CDR2 reads YNFKEQ. The CDR3 has 15 residues. V shed 4 bases, J shed 9 bases, and the junction held 9 bases outside the gene matches. CDR3 DNA: TGTGCCAGCAGCCGATATCCAGCGGGAGGGGCTGAGCAGTTCTTC. It specifies CASSRYPAGGAEQFF.

The CDR3 is CASSEAGQGIGELFF. The CDR3, as DNA: TGTGCCAGCAGTGAAGCGGGACAGGGGATCGGGGAGCTGTTTTTT. The chain employs TRBV2 and TRBJ2-2, with TRBD1 matching 10 bases. The V gene's germline CDR1 is SNHLY and CDR2 FYNNEI. V was clipped by 0 bases and J by 7 bases; unmatched bases: 2. The CDR3 length is 15 residues.

V usage is TRBV13 and J usage is TRBJ1-5, with a tentative D call TRBD1 (5 bases). The CDR3 has 14 residues. Germline V gene lookup returns CDR1 PRHDT and CDR2 FYEKMQ (reference sequence). Between the trimmed V and J ends, which lost 4 bases and 4 bases, there was a span of 11 bases. The DNA for the CDR3 is TGTGCCAGCAGCTCGGGACTTTGGAATCAGCCCCAGCATTTT. Translation: CASSSGLWNQPQHF. Supplemented by reference TRBV13 and TRBJ1-5, the full variable domain reads AAGVIQSPRHLIKEKRETATLKCYPIPRHDTVYWYQQGPGQDPQFLISFYEKMQSDKGSIPDRFSAQQFSDYHSELNMSSLELGDSALYFCASSSGLWNQPQHFGDGTRLSIL.

V is TRBV29-1 and J is TRBJ2-1; 9 bases are shared with TRBD2. CDR3 size: 15 residues. V shed 1 base, J shed 9 bases, and the junction held 10 bases outside the gene matches. Germline V lookup: CDR1 SQVTM, CDR2 ANQGSEA. The CDR3 nucleotides read TGCAGCGTTGAAGTAGCGGGAGCCGGAGGAGGTGAGCAGTTCTTC. Translating gives CSVEVAGAGGGEQFF.

V and J are TRBV28 and TRBJ2-1, with TRBD2 identical over 10 bases. Germline CDR1 is MDHEN and CDR2 is SYDVKM. The trim removed 3 bases at V and 8 bases at J, leaving 7 bases unmatched. The CDR3 is made up of 15 amino acids. CDR3 loop: CASSFQSSGSHEQFF. In DNA, the CDR3 is TGTGCCAGCAGTTTTCAGTCTAGCGGGAGCCATGAGCAGTTCTTC.

The V gene is TRBV6-5, the J gene TRBJ1-1; TRBD1 agrees at 9 bases. The germline V gene encodes CDR1 MNHEY and CDR2 SVGAGI. The CDR3 is 14 residues long. V shed 4 bases, J shed 11 bases, and the junction held 11 bases outside the gene matches. The CDR3, as DNA: TGTGCCAGCAGTTGGTCCCGGGACAGGGCCGACGCTTTCTTT. Translation: CASSWSRDRADAFF.

The chain uses TRBV5-1 and TRBJ2-7, with 9 bases matching TRBD2. The germline V gene has CDR1 SGHRS and CDR2 YFSETQ. With 2 bases clipped from V and 3 bases from J, the junction kept 6 bases outside the gene matches. The CDR3 runs 15 residues. The CDR3 loop reads CASSFVAGDIYEQYF. For the CDR3, the DNA is TGCGCCAGCAGCTTTGTAGCGGGAGATATCTACGAGCAGTACTTC. The whole variable domain, remainder taken from reference TRBV5-1 and TRBJ2-7, is KAGVTQTPRYLIKTRGQQVTLSCSPISGHRSVSWYQQTPGQGLQFLFEYFSETQRNKGNFPGRFSGRQFSNSRSEMNVSTLELGDSALYLCASSFVAGDIYEQYFGPGTRLTVT.

V gene TRBV27 combines with J gene TRBJ2-2; D remains ambiguous. Germline loops: CDR1 MNHEY, CDR2 SMNVEV (reference sequence). V was shortened by 2 bases and J by 5 bases, with 12 bases between the two germline ends. The CDR3 consists of 15 residues. The CDR3 sequence: CASSLRETSTGELFF. The DNA of the CDR3 is TGTGCCAGCAGTTTACGTGAGACATCAACCGGGGAGCTGTTTTTT.

This chain uses TRBV29-1 with TRBJ2-1; D is possibly TRBD1 or TRBD2 (5 bases each). The CDR3 is 16 residues long. The germline V gene has CDR1 SQVTM and CDR2 ANQGSEA. Between the trimmed V and J ends, which lost 0 bases and 2 bases, there was a span of 14 bases. Written as DNA, the CDR3 is TGCAGCGTTGAAGATCTTTGGGGGAAAACCTACAATGAGCAGTTCTTC. Encoded protein: CSVEDLWGKTYNEQFF.

This chain links TRBV9 with TRBJ2-7; TRBD1 is a possible D gene (5 bases). The CDR3 sequence is 14 residues long. V was cut by 4 bases and J by 3 bases, with 14 bases left in between. Germline V CDR1 and CDR2: SGDLS, YYNGEE. CDR3 nucleotide sequence: TGTGCCAGCAGCTGGTTTGAGCAGGGCTACGAGCAGTACTTC. Translated, it gives CASSWFEQGYEQYF.

The rearrangement uses TRBV5-1 and TRBJ2-7, with 8 bases that match TRBD2. From germline, CDR1 is SGHRS and CDR2 YFSETQ. V was pared by 0 bases and J by 6 bases, with 5 bases of the junction left unmatched. This CDR3 spans 14 amino acids. This chain's CDR3 is CASSLERGSGEQYF. In nucleotides, the CDR3 is TGCGCCAGCAGCTTGGAGCGGGGGTCGGGCGAGCAGTACTTC.